A single sample is the source of the 21 T cell receptor beta chains below, sequenced in a study of blood T cell repertoires in COVID-19. Clones were read by immunoSEQ multiplex PCR, and TCRdb kept only the in-frame ones, dropping some. This table holds approximately 280,000 clones, roughly 80% found once. The material sequenced was PBMCs or T cells enriched from blood (not recorded which). These receptors were obtained from a man between 35 and 55 years old who had been exposed to COVID-19.

The chain has TRBV6-2 or TRBV6-3 and TRBJ2-7, with a weak D call TRBD2 (5 bases). Trimming took off 6 bases at V and 3 bases at J, with 15 bases between the two ends. Germline V gives CDR1 MNHEY, CDR2 SVGEGT. This CDR3 contains 14 residues. The CDR3: CASSNPPGGYEQYF. CDR3 DNA sequence: TGTGCCAGCAGCAACCCTCCCGGAGGCTACGAGCAGTACTTC.

This clone turned up a few times. The rearrangement joins TRBV11-3 to TRBJ2-4; D gene unclear. Trimming took off 0 bases at V and 5 bases at J, with 14 bases between the two ends. Germline values: CDR1 SGHNT, CDR2 YENEEA. The CDR3 spans 16 residues. In DNA, the CDR3 is TGTGCCAGCAGCTTAGATCGATTGGGCACGCAAAACATTCAGTACTTC. The encoded protein is CASSLDRLGTQNIQYF.

The V call is TRBV7-3, the J call TRBJ2-3, with unresolved D. V dropped 2 bases and J dropped 0 bases, with 6 bases sitting between them. Germline V CDR1 and CDR2: SGHTA, FQGTGA. This CDR3 contains 14 residues. CDR3 residues: CASSLGQSTDTQYF. DNA for the CDR3: TGTGCCAGCAGCTTAGGGCAGAGCACAGATACGCAGTATTTT.

The V gene is TRBV5-1, the J gene TRBJ2-1; 10 bases align to TRBD2. Germline CDR1 reads SGHRS; CDR2 reads YFSETQ. This CDR3 is built from 15 residues. V lost 4 bases, J lost 4 bases, and 5 bases stayed unmatched. The CDR3 nucleotides are TGCGCCAGCAGCCAGGGACTAGCGAATTACAATGAGCAGTTCTTC. Protein: CASSQGLANYNEQFF.

The rearrangement uses TRBV18 and TRBJ1-6, with D unclear. The CDR3 has 16 residues. Trimming removed 6 bases at V and 7 bases at J, with 19 bases between. Per germline, CDR1 KGHSH and CDR2 LQKENI. The CDR3 is CASSSSPTDMNSPLHF. The CDR3 region has the DNA TGTGCCAGCTCTTCAAGCCCCACAGATATGAATTCACCCCTCCACTTT.

The V call is TRBV7-8, the J call TRBJ2-5; possibly TRBD2 for D (7 bases). The length of the CDR3 is 13 residues. Between the trimmed V and J ends, which lost 11 bases and 2 bases, there was a span of 15 bases. The V gene's germline CDR1 is SGHVS and CDR2 FQNEAQ. The CDR3 nucleotides are TGTGCCTCGAGGGGGGGGGTACAAGAGACCCAGTACTTC. Protein: CASRGGVQETQYF.

A remark on this clone: The germline gene is not matched at one end of the junction; a read error may be the cause. This sequence joins TRBV27 and TRBJ2-1; 7 bases align to TRBD1. The CDR3 has 12 amino acids. CDR1 is MNHEY, CDR2 SMNVEV, per germline (reference sequence). In DNA, the CDR3 is TGTGCCAGCAGTAATATTAGGGGGCCCAGGGTCTTC. Its translation is CASSNIRGPRVF.

The rearrangement uses TRBV18 and TRBJ1-1; no reliable D call. The CDR3 length is 13 residues. Germline values: CDR1 KGHSH, CDR2 LQKENI. V was shortened by 5 bases and J by 8 bases, with 15 bases between the two germline ends. CDR3 in amino acids: CASSSARGPEAFF. The DNA for the CDR3 is TGTGCCAGCTCAAGTGCAAGAGGGCCAGAAGCTTTCTTT.

The chain uses TRBV25-1 and TRBJ1-1; 8 bases map to TRBD1. Germline CDR1 is MGHDK and CDR2 is SYGVNS. The CDR3 runs 13 residues. The junction had 3 bases not matched to a gene; V was cut back by 5 bases and J by 4 bases. The CDR3 bases are TGTGCCAGCAGTCAGACAGGGGTCACTGAAGCTTTCTTT. It translates to CASSQTGVTEAFF.

The chain links TRBV2 to TRBJ2-1; tentative D call: TRBD1 (5 bases). Trimming removed 3 bases from V and 8 bases from J, with 14 bases in between. Per germline, CDR1 SNHLY and CDR2 FYNNEI. This CDR3 comprises 14 residues. CDR3 sequence reads: CASSDTGRGHEQFF. The CDR3 DNA follows: TGTGCCAGCAGTGATACCGGAAGGGGTCATGAGCAGTTCTTC. Complete variable domain (other parts from reference TRBV2 and TRBJ2-1): EPEVTQTPSHQVTQMGQEVILRCVPISNHLYFYWYRQILGQKVEFLVSFYNNEISEKSEIFDDQFSVERPDGSNFTLKIRSTKLEDSAMYFCASSDTGRGHEQFFGPGTRLTVL.

The chain couples TRBV30 to TRBJ1-2, with D unclear. CDR3 length equals 14 residues. The V end was cut by 2 bases, the J end by 8 bases, with 18 bases between. CDR1 and CDR2 from the germline V gene are GTSNPN and SVGIG (reference sequence). The CDR3 loop is CAWSLWLASGGYTF. CDR3 bases: TGTGCCTGGAGTCTTTGGCTAGCCTCGGGAGGCTACACCTTC.

This clone was seen once. This CDR3 reads CAITPLASGDTQYF. The CDR3 region has the DNA TGTGCCATCACTCCTCTAGCGAGCGGAGATACGCAGTATTTT. The chain has TRBV10-3 and TRBJ2-3; tentatively, D is TRBD2 (6 bases). Trimming pared 7 bases from V and 5 bases from J, leaving 16 bases between. This CDR3 region has 14 residues. Germline values: CDR1 ENHRY, CDR2 SYGVKD.

J is TRBJ2-1 and V is TRBV6-2 or TRBV6-3, with D possibly being TRBD2 (6 bases). The germline V gene encodes CDR1 MNHEY and CDR2 SVGEGT. With 3 bases removed from V and 5 bases from J, the gap between germline ends came to 8 bases. The CDR3 is 13 residues long. In DNA form, the CDR3 reads TGTGCCAGCAGTTATGCGGGGAACAATGAGCAGTTCTTC. Translating it yields CASSYAGNNEQFF.

The V gene is TRBV3-1 (or the pseudogene TRBV3-2), the J gene TRBJ2-7, with 9 nucleotides matching TRBD2. The ends lost 5 bases at V and 4 bases at J; junction bases unmatched: 18. This CDR3 is built from 18 residues. Per germline, CDR1 LGHDT and CDR2 YNNKEL (reference sequence). The DNA for the CDR3 is TGTGCCAGCAGCGCGACAAGGGGGTCTAGCGGGACCACTTACGAGCAGTACTTC. Its protein product is CASSATRGSSGTTYEQYF.

V is TRBV3-1 (or the pseudogene TRBV3-2) and J is TRBJ2-7; D call uncertain. V was clipped by 0 bases and J by 6 bases, with 9 bases between them. Germline loops: CDR1 LGHDT, CDR2 YNNKEL (reference sequence). The CDR3 extends over 13 amino acids. CDR3 loop: CASSQDTRSEQYF. Written as DNA, the CDR3 is TGTGCCAGCAGCCAAGATACGAGATCCGAGCAGTACTTC.

The gene calls are TRBV5-1 and TRBJ2-7; TRBD2 matches at 7 bases. CDR1 and CDR2 from the germline V gene are SGHRS and YFSETQ. The CDR3 is 13 residues long. Trimming at V came to 2 bases and at J to 1 base, leaving 0 bases not matched to a gene. CDR3 in amino acids: CASSLAGSYEQYF. CDR3 coding DNA: TGCGCCAGCAGCTTAGCGGGATCCTACGAGCAGTACTTC.

The chain recombines TRBV29-1 with TRBJ1-3; tentative D call: TRBD1 (6 bases). Germline lookup yields CDR1 SQVTM and CDR2 ANQGSEA. The CDR3 is 14 amino acids. With 5 bases removed from V and 1 base from J, the gap between germline ends came to 12 bases. The CDR3 protein is CSVLGAESGNTIYF. In DNA form, the CDR3 reads TGCAGCGTTTTGGGGGCAGAATCTGGAAACACCATATATTTT.

The chain carries TRBV18 and TRBJ2-4; maybe TRBD1 (6 bases). This CDR3 is 13 amino acids long. Deletions cut 3 bases from V and 13 bases from J, with 16 bases between. CDR1 KGHSH and CDR2 LQKENI come from the germline V gene. CDR3 nucleotide sequence: TGTGCCAGCTCACCCTCGGACAGAGCAAACCAGTACTTC. It translates to CASSPSDRANQYF. The full variable domain, its missing parts supplied by reference TRBV18 and TRBJ2-4, is NAGVMQNPRHLVRRRGQEARLRCSPMKGHSHVYWYRQLPEEGLKFMVYLQKENIIDESGMPKERFSAEFPKEGPSILRIQQVVRGDSAAYFCASSPSDRANQYFGAGTRLSVL.

V usage is TRBV30 and J usage is TRBJ1-3; 7 positions agree with TRBD1. The CDR3 is 13 residues long. CDR1 GTSNPN and CDR2 SVGIG come from the germline V gene (reference sequence). Unmatched junction bases numbered 2, after V lost 2 bases and J lost 4 bases. Here the CDR3 DNA reads TGTGCCTGGAGTCCGGGACAGGGAAACACCATATATTTT. It specifies CAWSPGQGNTIYF.

The chain joins TRBV30 to TRBJ1-6, with a tentative D call TRBD1 (6 bases). CDR1 GTSNPN and CDR2 SVGIG come from the germline V gene (reference sequence). CDR3 size: 15 residues. The V and J ends lost 1 base and 12 bases respectively, with 19 bases between them. Here the CDR3 DNA reads TGTGCCTGGAGTGGATTTGTTTCAGGGGAGAGACCCCTCCACTTT. Translated: CAWSGFVSGERPLHF.

V usage is TRBV12-3 or TRBV12-4 and J usage is TRBJ2-1; D is undetermined. The CDR3 has 13 residues. Trimming left V 5 bases short and J 9 bases short, with 14 bases between. In nucleotides, the CDR3 is TGTGCCAGCAGTCCGTGGTGGGCGATTGAGCAGTTCTTC. It is translated as CASSPWWAIEQFF.